Listed here are 15 T cell receptor beta chains from one sample, sequenced in a study of post-analysis software for immune sequencing data. Unique molecular identifiers were present in the TCR beta cDNA libraries. MiXCR, run by TCRdb on the PCR reads, gives a single entry per CDR3 protein. The sample shows roughly 700,000 distinct CDR3 sequences, 25% to 30% of them seen only once. Overall study results and limits: Higher frequency in patients than in controls was seen for roughly five TRBV segments, with TRBV5-6, TRBV5-1 and TRBV20-1 among them.

The antigens these receptors bind are not known. The sequenced material came from blood. These TCRs come from a girl aged 10 to 17 with multiple sclerosis.

The chain is built from TRBV5-1 and TRBJ2-3; 8 positions agree with TRBD1. The V gene's germline CDR1 is SGHRS and CDR2 YFSETQ. This CDR3 spans 14 amino acids. The trim removed 4 bases at V and 4 bases at J, leaving 5 bases unmatched. This CDR3 is CASSPWTGSDTQYF. DNA for the CDR3: TGCGCCAGCAGCCCATGGACAGGGTCAGATACGCAGTATTTT. The full variable domain, its missing parts supplied by reference TRBV5-1 and TRBJ2-3, is KAGVTQTPRYLIKTRGQQVTLSCSPISGHRSVSWYQQTPGQGLQFLFEYFSETQRNKGNFPGRFSGRQFSNSRSEMNVSTLELGDSALYLCASSPWTGSDTQYFGPGTRLTVL.

The chain joins TRBV5-5 to TRBJ2-5; TRBD1 aligns across 8 bases. The CDR3 is made up of 15 amino acids. With V trimmed by 1 base and J by 4 bases, 6 bases remained unmatched. CDR1 and CDR2 from the germline V gene are SGHKS and YYEKEE (reference sequence). CDR3 in amino acids: CASSLWDRIRETQYF. CDR3 DNA sequence: TGTGCCAGCAGCTTGTGGGACAGGATAAGAGAGACCCAGTACTTC. Together with reference TRBV5-5 and TRBJ2-5, the CDR3 gives the full variable domain: DAGVTQSPTHLIKTRGQQVTLRCSPISGHKSVSWYQQVLGQGPQFIFQYYEKEERGRGNFPDRFSARQFPNYSSELNVNALLLGDSALYLCASSLWDRIRETQYFGPGTRLLVL.

This clonotype has just a few counts. The J gene is TRBJ1-4, the V gene TRBV28, with 8 bases aligning to TRBD1. Germline-derived CDR1 and CDR2 are MDHEN and SYDVKM. The ends lost 8 bases at V and 0 bases at J; junction bases unmatched: 8. The CDR3 totals 16 residues. CDR3: CASCDPRGPTNEKLFF. DNA for the CDR3: TGTGCCAGCTGCGACCCCAGGGGGCCAACTAATGAAAAACTGTTTTTT.

In this sample, this clonotype turned up a few times. The chain couples TRBV29-1 to TRBJ2-3; 10 bases fit TRBD2. With V trimmed by 7 bases and J by 3 bases, 10 bases remained unmatched. This CDR3 contains 15 residues. Per germline, CDR1 SQVTM and CDR2 ANQGSEA. CDR3 coding DNA: TGCAGCGGGGGGAAACTAGCGGGGTTAACAGATACGCAGTATTTT. It translates to CSGGKLAGLTDTQYF.

The chain links TRBV6-6 to TRBJ2-7; D gene uncertain. Germline CDR1 is MNHNY and CDR2 is SVGAGI (reference sequence). V was trimmed by 0 bases and J by 1 base, leaving 7 bases between them. The CDR3 consists of 14 residues. DNA of the CDR3: TGTGCCAGCAGTTACTCTCAGACTTCCTACGAGCAGTACTTC. Its protein is CASSYSQTSYEQYF.

This sequence joins TRBV20-1 and TRBJ2-5, with 9 bases lining up with TRBD1. The assigned J gene may be wrong: the sequence end matches TRBJ2-7 better. Germline CDR1 is DFQATT and CDR2 is SNEGSKA (reference sequence). CDR3 length: 15 amino acids. The CDR3 DNA reads TGCAGTGCTAGCATCCGGGACAGGGAACGTGGCGAGCAGTACTTC. It translates to CSASIRDRERGEQYF.

This clonotype has more than one count but fewer than ten. The chain employs TRBV20-1 and TRBJ1-1; a possible D gene is TRBD1 (5 bases). Trimming shortened V by 4 bases and J by 2 bases, and 20 bases separated the two germline ends. Germline lookup yields CDR1 DFQATT and CDR2 SNEGSKA (reference sequence). CDR3 length: 16 amino acids. DNA of the CDR3: TGCAGTGCTACCGTAATAAGTTACAGGATAAACACTGAAGCTTTCTTT. This encodes CSATVISYRINTEAFF.

This chain connects TRBV27 to TRBJ1-2; D is ambiguous. The CDR3 consists of 15 residues. The germline V gene encodes CDR1 MNHEY and CDR2 SMNVEV (reference sequence). V was cut by 2 bases and J by 1 base, with 11 bases left in between. The CDR3 DNA is TGTGCCAGCAGTTTAAAGGGCGACCGTAACTATGGCTACACCTTC. Its protein product is CASSLKGDRNYGYTF.

At least ten counts were recorded for this clonotype. The chain links TRBV9 to TRBJ2-1, with TRBD2 as a possible D gene (5 bases). The germline gives CDR1 SGDLS, CDR2 YYNGEE. This CDR3 contains 14 residues. V shed 4 bases and J shed 1 base, with 9 bases lying between them. The CDR3 sequence is CASSPSGSYNEQFF. Here the CDR3 DNA reads TGTGCCAGCAGCCCTTCGGGGTCCTACAATGAGCAGTTCTTC.

This chain joins TRBV6-6 and TRBJ1-1; maybe TRBD1 (5 bases). The length of the CDR3 is 10 residues. CDR1 MNHNY and CDR2 SVGAGI come from the germline V gene (reference sequence). The CDR3 region is CGAGSAEAFF. CDR3 bases: TGTGGCGCAGGGTCTGCTGAAGCTTTCTTT.

The chain carries TRBV7-2 and TRBJ2-3; either TRBD1 or TRBD2 may fit D (5 bases each). CDR3 length: 16 residues. CDR1 is SGHTA and CDR2 is FQGNSA in the germline V gene. Deletions cut 3 bases from V and 0 bases from J, with 13 bases between. CDR3 nucleotides: TGTGCCAGCAGCTTGGGGCGGACTGGTAGCACAGATACGCAGTATTTT. As protein: CASSLGRTGSTDTQYF.

The chain joins TRBV15 to TRBJ2-5; 11 nucleotides agree with TRBD2. Per germline, CDR1 LNHNV and CDR2 YYDKDF (reference sequence). After removal of 0 bases from V and 2 bases from J, the junction contained 11 bases not matched to a gene. The CDR3 is 19 residues long. The CDR3 protein is CATSRDLWLAGGEQETQYF. CDR3 nucleotides: TGTGCCACCAGCAGAGATCTATGGCTAGCGGGGGGCGAACAAGAGACCCAGTACTTC.

The V and J genes are TRBV10-3 and TRBJ1-4; D not certain. The CDR3 contains 13 residues. V was shortened by 2 bases and J by 2 bases, with 3 bases between the two germline ends. From germline, CDR1 is ENHRY and CDR2 SYGVKD. For the CDR3, the DNA is TGTGCCATCAGTGAGGGTACTAATGAAAAACTGTTTTTT. Amino acid sequence: CAISEGTNEKLFF.

This clonotype was seen a few times. The V call is TRBV7-9, the J call TRBJ2-3, with D possibly TRBD1 on 6 matching bases. The CDR3 length is 15 residues. Germline V gives CDR1 SEHNR, CDR2 FQNEAQ (reference sequence). Trimming took 8 bases from V and 2 from J, leaving 17 bases between them. The CDR3 DNA follows: TGTGCCAGCGGGGTTCGAGGGGGTTTCACAGATACGCAGTATTTT. The encoded protein is CASGVRGGFTDTQYF.

This sequence joins TRBV4-1 and TRBJ1-6; D gene uncertain. Germline-derived CDR1 and CDR2 are MGHRA and YSYEKL. The V gene lost 0 bases and the J gene lost 8 bases, with 14 bases spanning the gap. This CDR3 comprises 16 residues. The CDR3 is CASSQEGRVRHSPLHF. For the CDR3, the DNA is TGCGCCAGCAGCCAAGAAGGAAGGGTTCGACATTCACCCCTCCACTTT.